The clone carrying this TCR beta chain appeared once. CDR3 length: 18 residues. The junction had 15 bases not matched to a gene; V was cut back by 5 bases and J by 3 bases. Germline V gene data show CDR1 as MNHEY and CDR2 as SMNVEV (reference sequence). The data are from a study of blood T cell repertoires in COVID-19. About the research overall: Samples came from the United States, Italy and Spain, spanning acute and convalescent COVID-19. The analysed material was cDNA or gDNA that came from T cells, B-cell-depleted T cells, or PBMCs.

Original handling: Reference gene primer amplification gave nucleated cell count estimates. TCRdb's copy holds only in-frame clones and misses some; the assay was immunoSEQ multiplex PCR. V, J and clone size are those of that table, while D and trimming were read from the DNA. In the table there are more than 100,000 clones, 80% to 85% of which are singletons. The gene calls are TRBV27 and TRBJ2-3; 9 positions match TRBD2. The receptor was isolated from a man between 60 and 70 years old with acute or convalescent COVID-19. Source material: peripheral blood. CDR3 in DNA: TGTGCCAGCAGTCCACCCCGGGGAGCGGGAGGCCGGACAGATACGCAGTATTTT. It encodes CASSPPRGAGGRTDTQYF.